This T cell receptor (beta chain) was identified during a study of early T cells in non-severe SARS-CoV-2 infection. Turning to the study itself: Unsorted whole-blood RNA was sequenced in bulk, leaving chains unpaired.

This clonotype was seen many times. The CDR3 is 15 residues long. Trimming took off 0 bases at V and 5 bases at J, with 13 bases between the two ends. Germline V gene sequence: CDR1 PRHDT, CDR2 FYEKMQ (reference sequence). Individual cDNA molecules received unique molecular identifiers during library preparation. TCRdb used MiXCR to reprocess the 5' RACE reads, holding one entry per CDR3 protein. The repertoire holds about 35,000 distinct CDR3 sequences, under 6% seen once, with roughly 14% in the top ten. The receptor was derived from an adult who was a healthcare worker with PCR-confirmed SARS-CoV-2 infection or an uninfected control (not recorded which). The chain employs TRBV13 and TRBJ2-5, with D possibly being TRBD1 (6 bases). The sequenced material came from whole blood. The CDR3 nucleotides are TGTGCCAGCAGCTTAGGTTCCAGGGGAAAGGAGACCCAGTACTTC. Residues: CASSLGSRGKETQYF.